A single sample gave rise to the 26 T cell receptor beta chains below, sequenced in a study of regulatory T cells in long-lasting Graves disease. Building the TCR beta libraries relied on iRepertoire HTBI primers, and CDR3 regions underwent Arm-PCR. TCRdb analysed the multiplex PCR reads with MiXCR anew, one entry per CDR3 protein. This sample carries roughly 500,000 distinct CDR3 sequences, approximately 21% of them seen once, and the ten largest clones take 7% to 9%. This sample's time point: persistent/refractory GD, antithyroid drugs over 5 years with positive TRAb. PBMC RNA was the source of the TCR library. The starting material was peripheral blood mononuclear cells (PBMCs), obtained when the disease was refractory, from a patient treated with antithyroid drugs. The receptors come from a female donor with Graves disease.

This clonotype was observed a single time. This sequence joins TRBV13 and TRBJ2-2; possibly TRBD1 for D (5 bases). Trimming removed 5 bases from V and 5 bases from J, with 12 bases in between. Germline loops: CDR1 PRHDT, CDR2 FYEKMQ (reference sequence). The CDR3 is made up of 14 amino acids. CDR3 nucleotide sequence: TGTGCCAGCAGCCTCTATCAGGGAACCGGGGAGCTGTTTTTT. Its protein product is CASSLYQGTGELFF.

The V gene is TRBV5-6, the J gene TRBJ2-4, with D maybe TRBD2 (6 bases). This CDR3 is 17 amino acids long. Trimming stripped 4 bases from V and 0 bases from J, with 17 bases between. Germline V CDR1 and CDR2: SGHDT, YYEEEE. CDR3: CASSVRGALLAKNIQYF. In DNA form, the CDR3 reads TGTGCCAGCAGCGTTCGCGGGGCCCTGTTAGCCAAAAACATTCAGTACTTC.

At least ten counts were recorded for this clonotype. The V gene is TRBV28, the J gene TRBJ2-7; TRBD2 matches 13 bases. Germline CDR1 and CDR2: MDHEN and SYDVKM. The CDR3 is 15 amino acids. V shed 6 bases and J 4 bases; nucleotides not matched to a gene: 6. Written as DNA, the CDR3 is TGTGCCAGCAGACTAGCGGGAGGGCCAAAGTACGAGCAGTACTTC. This gives the protein CASRLAGGPKYEQYF.

This clonotype turned up a few times. J is TRBJ2-7 and V is TRBV7-9; D is unresolved. Deletions cut 5 bases from V and 2 bases from J, with 10 bases between. The length of the CDR3 is 13 residues. Germline V gene sequence: CDR1 SEHNR, CDR2 FQNEAQ (reference sequence). CDR3 coding DNA: TGTGCCAGCAGCATCGCAGGAACCTACGAGCAGTACTTC. This encodes CASSIAGTYEQYF.

The chain recombines TRBV5-1 with TRBJ1-1; possible D gene TRBD1, 5 bases. Germline CDR1 and CDR2: SGHRS and YFSETQ. Trimming left V 0 bases short and J 7 bases short, with 13 bases between. CDR3 length equals 14 residues. Here the CDR3 reads CASSLDPGQIEAFF. CDR3 nucleotide sequence: TGCGCCAGCAGCTTGGACCCGGGGCAGATTGAAGCTTTCTTT. Combining the CDR3 with reference TRBV5-1 and TRBJ1-1 gives the whole variable domain KAGVTQTPRYLIKTRGQQVTLSCSPISGHRSVSWYQQTPGQGLQFLFEYFSETQRNKGNFPGRFSGRQFSNSRSEMNVSTLELGDSALYLCASSLDPGQIEAFFGQGTRLTVV.

Many counts were recorded for this clonotype. The V call is TRBV24-1, the J call TRBJ2-5, with TRBD1 matching 9 bases. The V and J ends lost 4 bases and 5 bases, in that order; junction bases with no gene match: 7. Germline V gives CDR1 KGHDR, CDR2 SFDVKD. CDR3 length equals 15 residues. The CDR3 loop reads CATSETTGGAETQYF. For the CDR3, the DNA is TGTGCCACCAGTGAGACCACAGGGGGCGCGGAGACCCAGTACTTC.

This clonotype has at least ten counts. The chain couples TRBV28 to TRBJ1-2; D not resolved. Germline V gene sequence: CDR1 MDHEN, CDR2 SYDVKM. The CDR3 extends over 14 amino acids. Trimming cost V 3 bases and J 8 bases, with 16 bases left between them. The CDR3 region has the DNA TGTGCCAGCAGTTTGGGTCAGCTTTCTCGAGGCTACACCTTC. Protein sequence: CASSLGQLSRGYTF.

This clonotype came up a few times. The gene calls are TRBV7-2 and TRBJ2-7, with a possible D match to TRBD2 (6 bases). This CDR3 has 18 residues. Trimming pared 4 bases from V and 4 bases from J, leaving 26 bases between. From germline, CDR1 is SGHTA and CDR2 FQGNSA. The CDR3 region is CASSSPPGGGGLAYEQYF. As DNA, the CDR3 is TGTGCCAGCAGCTCACCACCCGGGGGAGGCGGGCTAGCGTACGAGCAGTACTTC.

A few counts support this clonotype. The chain uses TRBV29-1 and TRBJ1-1; 7 bases align to TRBD1. The CDR3 runs 14 residues. Losses at the gene ends were 7 bases for V and 1 base for J; bases not matched to a gene: 9. Germline CDR1 and CDR2: SQVTM and ANQGSEA. CDR3 sequence reads: CSAPTGVRNTEAFF. In DNA, the CDR3 is TGCAGCGCCCCTACAGGGGTCCGGAACACTGAAGCTTTCTTT. Together with reference TRBV29-1 and TRBJ1-1, the CDR3 gives the full variable domain: SAVISQKPSRDICQRGTSLTIQCQVDSQVTMMFWYRQQPGQSLTLIATANQGSEATYESGFVIDKFPISRPNLTFSTLTVSNMSPEDSSIYLCSAPTGVRNTEAFFGQGTRLTVV.

This clonotype was counted many times. V usage is TRBV15 and J usage is TRBJ1-1; TRBD1 agrees at 7 bases. The germline V gene encodes CDR1 LNHNV and CDR2 YYDKDF (reference sequence). V was clipped by 5 bases and J by 6 bases; unmatched bases: 6. This CDR3 has 13 amino acids. The DNA for the CDR3 is TGTGCCACCAGCTTTCACAGGGGTTCTGAAGCTTTCTTT. Its protein is CATSFHRGSEAFF. The whole variable domain, filled in from reference TRBV15 and TRBJ1-1, reads DAMVIQNPRYQVTQFGKPVTLSCSQTLNHNVMYWYQQKSSQAPKLLFHYYDKDFNNEADTPDNFQSRRPNTSFCFLDIRSPGLGDTAMYLCATSFHRGSEAFFGQGTRLTVV.

This clonotype was detected many times. The chain is built from TRBV29-1 and TRBJ1-2; 7 bases agree with TRBD1. After removal of 3 bases from V and 8 bases from J, the junction contained 15 bases not matched to a gene. The CDR3 runs 15 residues. Germline CDR1 is SQVTM and CDR2 is ANQGSEA. The CDR3 reads CSVEVDAHRGEGYTF. The CDR3 nucleotides are TGCAGCGTTGAGGTCGACGCGCACAGGGGTGAGGGCTACACCTTC.

This chain uses TRBV28 with TRBJ2-3, with D possibly matching TRBD1 (6 bases). Germline CDR1 MDHEN, CDR2 SYDVKM. The CDR3 loop spans 14 amino acids. Trimming removed 5 bases from V and 2 bases from J, with 11 bases in between. The DNA for the CDR3 is TGTGCCAGCAGTACTGACAGGATCACAGATACGCAGTATTTT. This codes for CASSTDRITDTQYF.

This clonotype was counted at least ten times. The genes are TRBV19 and TRBJ1-4; 8 bases align to TRBD1. Germline values: CDR1 LNHDA, CDR2 SQIVND (reference sequence). The CDR3 length is 15 residues. V was pared by 7 bases and J by 8 bases, with 12 bases of the junction left unmatched. The DNA for the CDR3 is TGTGCCAGTACCACCCGGACAGGGTTTTTCGAAAAACTGTTTTTT. Amino acids: CASTTRTGFFEKLFF. Full variable domain (remainder filled in from reference TRBV19 and TRBJ1-4): DGGITQSPKYLFRKEGQNVTLSCEQNLNHDAMYWYRQDPGQGLRLIYYSQIVNDFQKGDIAEGYSVSREKKESFPLTVTSAQKNPTAFYLCASTTRTGFFEKLFFGSGTQLSVL.

The table lists this clonotype with a few counts. The V and J genes are TRBV5-6 and TRBJ1-1; D ambiguous. V shed 0 bases and J shed 9 bases, with 15 bases lying between them. CDR1 and CDR2 (germline): SGHDT, YYEEEE. This CDR3 contains 14 residues. As DNA, the CDR3 is TGTGCCAGCAGCTTGGAGACCGCGAGGAATCAAGCTTTCTTT. Its translation is CASSLETARNQAFF.

As to this clonotype: One end of the junction is discordant with germline, which a read error may explain. The rearrangement uses TRBV7-3 and TRBJ1-6, with D unresolved. In germline, CDR1 is SGHTA, CDR2 FQGTGA. The CDR3 is 13 amino acids. The CDR3 DNA sequence: TGTGCCAGCAGCTTTTCCTCTAATTCACCCCTCCACTTT. It specifies CASSFSSNSPLHF. The whole variable domain, remainder taken from reference TRBV7-3 and TRBJ1-6, is GAGVSQTPSNKVTEKGKYVELRCDPISGHTALYWYRQSLGQGPEFLIYFQGTGAADDSGLPNDRFFAVRPEGSVSTLKIQRTERGDSAVYLCASSFSSNSPLHFGNGTRLTVT.

Turning to this clonotype: A much larger clone is a single base away; this may be a read error. No conserved phenylalanine or tryptophan ends this CDR3, so it is likely a read error. The genes are TRBV11-2 and TRBJ1-2, with 7 bases aligning to TRBD1. CDR1 is SGHAT, CDR2 FQNNGV, per germline. The trim removed 5 bases at V and 7 bases at J, leaving 13 bases unmatched. This CDR3 contains 15 residues. Here the CDR3 reads CASSPLRGRGPGYTS. For the CDR3, the DNA is TGTGCCAGCAGCCCACTCCGGGGGAGGGGGCCTGGCTACACCTCC.

This rearrangement joins TRBV6-2 or TRBV6-3 to TRBJ2-1; possibly TRBD2 for D (6 bases). Germline V gene sequence: CDR1 MNHEY, CDR2 SVGEGT. V lost 6 bases and J 7 bases, leaving 10 bases between the germline ends. The CDR3 runs 12 residues. Here the CDR3 DNA reads TGTGCCAGCAGACCCGGGACTAATGAGCAGTTCTTC. Encoded protein: CASRPGTNEQFF.

The chain couples TRBV29-1 to TRBJ2-7; 10 positions agree with TRBD1. Germline lookup yields CDR1 SQVTM and CDR2 ANQGSEA. V shed 0 bases and J 5 bases; nucleotides not matched to a gene: 7. The CDR3 extends over 15 amino acids. CDR3 sequence: CSVEDPGTGDHEQYF. For the CDR3, the DNA is TGCAGCGTTGAAGATCCGGGGACAGGGGACCACGAGCAGTACTTC.

This clonotype was seen a handful of times. This chain connects TRBV4-2 to TRBJ1-2; D unclear. In germline, CDR1 is LGHNA, CDR2 YNFKEQ. CDR3 size: 12 residues. The V and J ends lost 0 bases and 8 bases respectively, with 7 bases between them. The chain's CDR3 is CASSQDRRGYTF. In DNA form, the CDR3 reads TGTGCCAGCAGCCAAGACCGTCGGGGCTACACCTTC.

In this sample, this clonotype turned up many times. The chain couples TRBV25-1 to TRBJ1-1; D is unclear. The CDR3 runs 13 residues. Germline V gives CDR1 MGHDK, CDR2 SYGVNS. The V and J ends lost 4 bases and 1 base respectively, with 7 bases between them. The CDR3 DNA is TGTGCCAGCAGTGGTTCCAGGAACACTGAAGCTTTCTTT. Protein sequence: CASSGSRNTEAFF.

This clonotype showed up many times. The rearrangement joins TRBV28 to TRBJ2-4; 7 nucleotides align to TRBD1. The germline gives CDR1 MDHEN, CDR2 SYDVKM. The CDR3 sequence is 14 residues long. The junction had 9 bases not matched to a gene; V was cut back by 6 bases and J by 7 bases. The CDR3 region has the DNA TGTGCCAGCAGCCCAACAGGGGTCGCGAACATTCAGTACTTC. The encoded protein is CASSPTGVANIQYF.

There are many counts of this clonotype. V usage is TRBV24-1 and J usage is TRBJ1-5; no reliable D call. V was trimmed by 4 bases and J by 7 bases, leaving 10 bases between them. Germline CDR1 reads KGHDR; CDR2 reads SFDVKD. CDR3 length: 13 residues. The CDR3 spells CATSERQEQPQHF. The DNA for the CDR3 is TGTGCCACCAGTGAGCGCCAGGAGCAGCCCCAGCATTTT.

This clonotype was found many times. The chain has TRBV7-3 and TRBJ1-2; no firm D call. The ends were cut back, 5 bases at V and 8 bases at J, with 15 bases in the middle. CDR1 and CDR2 (germline): SGHTA, FQGTGA. The CDR3 is 13 residues long. The chain's CDR3 is CASSLEPFVGYTF. CDR3 bases: TGTGCCAGCAGCCTTGAGCCATTTGTAGGCTACACCTTC. The full variable domain, rest sourced from reference TRBV7-3 and TRBJ1-2, is GAGVSQTPSNKVTEKGKYVELRCDPISGHTALYWYRQSLGQGPEFLIYFQGTGAADDSGLPNDRFFAVRPEGSVSTLKIQRTERGDSAVYLCASSLEPFVGYTFGSGTRLTVV.

This clonotype was observed at least ten times. The CDR3 here is CASTRGVMNTEAFF. CDR3 DNA: TGTGCCAGCACCAGGGGCGTGATGAACACTGAAGCTTTCTTT. J is TRBJ1-1 and V is TRBV6-1, with TRBD1 as a possible D gene (6 bases). Germline loops: CDR1 MNHNS, CDR2 SASEGT. V lost 7 bases and J lost 0, with 12 bases in between. CDR3 length: 14 residues.

This clonotype was counted many times. This sequence joins TRBV6-9 and TRBJ1-2; D uncertain. The germline V gene encodes CDR1 MNHGY and CDR2 SVAAGI. The V gene lost 2 bases and the J gene lost 2 bases, with 9 bases spanning the gap. The CDR3 is made up of 14 amino acids. The CDR3 region has the DNA TGTGCCAGCAGTTATGCGGAACTCAACTATGGCTACACCTTC. It yields the protein CASSYAELNYGYTF.

This clonotype occurred many times. This chain joins TRBV11-2 and TRBJ1-2; D is ambiguous. The CDR3 is 17 amino acids. CDR1 is SGHAT, CDR2 FQNNGV, per germline. V was pared by 4 bases and J by 3 bases, with 21 bases between. CDR3 sequence: CASSSLPPRGRDYGYTF. The CDR3 DNA reads as TGTGCCAGCAGCTCCCTCCCCCCCCGGGGTAGGGACTATGGCTACACCTTC.